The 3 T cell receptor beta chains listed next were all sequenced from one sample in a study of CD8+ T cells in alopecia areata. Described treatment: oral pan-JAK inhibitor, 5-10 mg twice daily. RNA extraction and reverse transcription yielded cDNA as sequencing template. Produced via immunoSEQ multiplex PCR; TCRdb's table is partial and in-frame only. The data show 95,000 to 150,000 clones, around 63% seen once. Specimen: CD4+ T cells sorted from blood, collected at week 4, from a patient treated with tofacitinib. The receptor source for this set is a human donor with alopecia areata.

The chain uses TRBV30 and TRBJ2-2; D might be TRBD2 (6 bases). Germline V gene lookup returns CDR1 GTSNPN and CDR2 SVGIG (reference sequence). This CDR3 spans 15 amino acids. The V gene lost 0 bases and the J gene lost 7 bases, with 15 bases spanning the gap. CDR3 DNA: TGTGCCTGGAGTGTACGGGGGTCCCGGGGCGGGGAGCTGTTTTTT. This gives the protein CAWSVRGSRGGELFF. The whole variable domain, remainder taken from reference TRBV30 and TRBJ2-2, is SQTIHQWPATLVQPVGSPLSLECTVEGTSNPNLYWYRQAAGRGLQLLFYSVGIGQISSEVPQNLSASRPQDRQFILSSKKLLLSDSGFYLCAWSVRGSRGGELFFGEGSRLTVL.

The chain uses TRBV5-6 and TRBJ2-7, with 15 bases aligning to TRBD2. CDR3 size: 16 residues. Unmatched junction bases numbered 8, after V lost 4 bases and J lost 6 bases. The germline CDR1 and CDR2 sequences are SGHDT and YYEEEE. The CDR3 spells CASSEGLAGGLSEQYF. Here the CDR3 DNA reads TGTGCCAGCAGCGAGGGACTAGCGGGAGGTCTTAGCGAGCAGTACTTC.

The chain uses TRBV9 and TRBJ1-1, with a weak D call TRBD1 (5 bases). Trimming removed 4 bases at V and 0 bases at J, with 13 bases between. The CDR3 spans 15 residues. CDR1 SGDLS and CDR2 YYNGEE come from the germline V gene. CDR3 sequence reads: CASSTQDSMNTEAFF. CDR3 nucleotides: TGTGCCAGCAGCACTCAAGACAGCATGAACACTGAAGCTTTCTTT.